This T cell receptor (beta chain) comes out of a study of blood T cell repertoires in COVID-19 (dated by TCRdb to about 2020). Regarding the study in general: The collaborator samples originated in the United States, Italy and Spain and spanned the acute and convalescent phases of COVID-19. A freely available public database, intended as a resource for researchers studying the immune response to SARS-CoV-2, is where the repertoires were released. Samples were obtained from the ongoing ImmuneRACE study (first 160 participants) and from about 1,300 subjects provided by 6 global collaborators. The prospective study material was composed of cDNA or gDNA derived from T cells, B-cell-depleted T cells, or PBMCs. Deeply sampled blood TCRbeta repertoires from subjects exposed to, actively infected with, or recovered from COVID-19 were included in the dataset. HLA class I and class II types, where available, came from metadata supplied by the sample provider rather than from assay-based typing. The sample metadata nearly always contained a de-identified subject ID, COVID-19 status, age in years and sex.

The research as a whole found: How much clinical and demographic metadata was included differed by source and by participant, and the metadata was provided uncurated.

The immunoSEQ Assay, a bias-controlled multiplex PCR, was used to amplify TCRbeta CDR3 regions from genomic DNA. As for how the authors treated the data: The number of nucleated cells in each sample was estimated by amplification of reference gene primers within the assay. To quantify the absolute abundance of each unique TCRbeta CDR3 rearrangement, sequence reads were collapsed and filtered. Productive Simpson clonality was computed per sample as the square root of Simpson's diversity index over productive rearrangements. TCRdb stores this immuneACCESS table with in-frame sequences only. Part of the clones is absent; in the studies checked, under half of the shortfall reflects unresolved V genes, and no reason is known for the rest. D and trimming were read from the DNA, whereas the V and J calls and clone size are those reported in that table. The sample table contains approximately 25,000 clones; only one count was recorded for 65% to 75% of them. The biggest ten clones account for 6.5% of the sample.

Comments on this clone: Its binding antigen is unknown. Base qualities are not at hand, and no much larger clone is one base apart.

At one collaborating source in Seattle, patients were enrolled during active infection and were followed longitudinally through the course of disease. Each collaborating institution followed its own protocols to collect whole blood in K2EDTA tubes. Collaborator samples were shipped for TCRbeta analysis as frozen whole blood, isolated PBMCs, or DNA extracted from either sample type. V is cut by 1 base and J by 5 bases, and the space between the germline ends is 8 bases. From a lookup of the germline V gene, CDR1 and CDR2 are SGHTA and FQGNSA. The CDR3 runs 14 residues from the cysteine to the phenylalanine. Left in the record is the CDR3 DNA by itself, 42 bases read in frame from the first base.

The sequenced material came from peripheral blood. The rearranged chain carries TRBV7-2 and TRBJ2-2; the D gene is possibly TRBD2, with 6 bases matching. This clonotype originated in a man aged 45 to 65 with COVID-19, enrolled during active disease. The bases are TGTGCCAGCAGCTTAGAGGGGAGGACCGGGGAGCTGTTTTTT. It codes for CASSLEGRTGELFF.